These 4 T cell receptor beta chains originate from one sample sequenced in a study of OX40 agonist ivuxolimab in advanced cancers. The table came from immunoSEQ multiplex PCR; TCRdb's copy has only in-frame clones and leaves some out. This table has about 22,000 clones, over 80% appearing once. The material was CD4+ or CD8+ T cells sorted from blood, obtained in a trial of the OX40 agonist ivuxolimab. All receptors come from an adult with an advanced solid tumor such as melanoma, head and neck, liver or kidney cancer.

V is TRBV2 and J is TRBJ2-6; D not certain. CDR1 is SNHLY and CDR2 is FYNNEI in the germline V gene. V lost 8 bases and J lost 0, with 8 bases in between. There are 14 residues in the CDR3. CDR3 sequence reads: CASATDSGANVLTF. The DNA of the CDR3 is TGTGCCAGCGCTACAGACTCTGGGGCCAACGTCCTGACTTTC.

The CDR3 nucleotides are TGTGCCAGCAGCGTAGGGAAGGGGGCCAGAACAGAGACCCAGTACTTC. It translates to CASSVGKGARTETQYF. The genes are TRBV9 and TRBJ2-5, with TRBD1 matching over 7 bases. V gave up 0 bases and J gave up 4 bases; unmatched junction bases: 9. This CDR3 spans 16 amino acids. Germline loops: CDR1 SGDLS, CDR2 YYNGEE.

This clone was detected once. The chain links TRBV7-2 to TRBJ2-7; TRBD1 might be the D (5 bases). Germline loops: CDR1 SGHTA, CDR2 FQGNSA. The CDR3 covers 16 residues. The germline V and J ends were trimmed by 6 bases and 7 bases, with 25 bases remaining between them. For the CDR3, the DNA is TGTGCCAGCAGTCCTTCGGCAGACAGCCTACCCCTGGAGCAGTACTTC. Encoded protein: CASSPSADSLPLEQYF.

The chain's CDR3 is CATSSFEGGLDTEAFF. The CDR3, as DNA: TGTGCCACCAGCTCATTCGAAGGGGGGCTGGACACTGAAGCTTTCTTT. This sequence joins TRBV15 and TRBJ1-1; tentatively, D is TRBD1 (6 bases). V dropped 5 bases and J dropped 3 bases, with 19 bases sitting between them. This CDR3 has 16 residues. Germline V lookup: CDR1 LNHNV, CDR2 YYDKDF (reference sequence).